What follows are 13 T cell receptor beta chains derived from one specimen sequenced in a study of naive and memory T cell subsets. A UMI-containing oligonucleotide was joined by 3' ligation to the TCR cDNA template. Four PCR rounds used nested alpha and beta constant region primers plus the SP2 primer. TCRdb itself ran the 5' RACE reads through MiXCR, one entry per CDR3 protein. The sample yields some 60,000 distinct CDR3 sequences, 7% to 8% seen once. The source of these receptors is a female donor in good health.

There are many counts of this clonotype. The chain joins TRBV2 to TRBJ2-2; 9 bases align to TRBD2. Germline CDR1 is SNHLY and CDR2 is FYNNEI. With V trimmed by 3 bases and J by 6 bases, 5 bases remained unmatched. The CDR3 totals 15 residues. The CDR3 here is CASSDGGLAPGELFF. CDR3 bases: TGTGCCAGCAGTGACGGGGGACTAGCCCCCGGGGAGCTGTTTTTT.

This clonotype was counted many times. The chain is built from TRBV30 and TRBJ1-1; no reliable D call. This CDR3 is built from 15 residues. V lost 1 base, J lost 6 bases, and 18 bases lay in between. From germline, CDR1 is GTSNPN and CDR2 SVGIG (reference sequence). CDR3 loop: CAWSDSFRGRAEAFF. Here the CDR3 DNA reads TGTGCCTGGAGTGATTCCTTTAGAGGGCGGGCTGAAGCTTTCTTT.

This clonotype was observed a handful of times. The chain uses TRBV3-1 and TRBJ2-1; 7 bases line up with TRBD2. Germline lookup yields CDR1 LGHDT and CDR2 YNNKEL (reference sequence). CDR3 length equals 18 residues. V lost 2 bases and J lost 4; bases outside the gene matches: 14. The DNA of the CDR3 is TGTGCCAGCAGCCAAAGACTCCCCCAGCGGGACTTATACAATGAGCAGTTCTTC. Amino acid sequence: CASSQRLPQRDLYNEQFF.

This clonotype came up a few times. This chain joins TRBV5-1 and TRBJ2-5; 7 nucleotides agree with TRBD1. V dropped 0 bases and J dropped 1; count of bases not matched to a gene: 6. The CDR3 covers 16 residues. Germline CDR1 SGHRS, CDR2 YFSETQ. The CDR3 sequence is CASSLELQGTQETQYF. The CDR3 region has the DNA TGCGCCAGCAGCTTGGAACTACAGGGGACCCAAGAGACCCAGTACTTC.

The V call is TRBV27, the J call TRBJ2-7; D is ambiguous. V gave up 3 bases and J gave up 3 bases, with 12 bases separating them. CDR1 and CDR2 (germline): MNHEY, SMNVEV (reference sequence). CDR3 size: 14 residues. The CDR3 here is CASSFSPASYEQYF. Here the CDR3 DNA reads TGTGCCAGCAGTTTTTCTCCGGCTAGCTACGAGCAGTACTTC.

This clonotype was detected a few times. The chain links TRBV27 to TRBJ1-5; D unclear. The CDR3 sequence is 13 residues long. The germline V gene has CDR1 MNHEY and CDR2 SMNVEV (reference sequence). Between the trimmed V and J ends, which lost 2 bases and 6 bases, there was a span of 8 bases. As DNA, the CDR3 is TGTGCCAGCAGTTTAGGCGGGCGTCAGCCCCAGCATTTT. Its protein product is CASSLGGRQPQHF.

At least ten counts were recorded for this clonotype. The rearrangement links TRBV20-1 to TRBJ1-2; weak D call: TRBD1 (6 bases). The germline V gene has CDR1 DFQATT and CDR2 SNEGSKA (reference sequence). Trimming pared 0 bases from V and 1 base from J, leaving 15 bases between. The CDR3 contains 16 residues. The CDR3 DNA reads TGCAGTGCTAGAGATGCGGAAGGGGGAGTTAACTATGGCTACACCTTC. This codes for CSARDAEGGVNYGYTF.

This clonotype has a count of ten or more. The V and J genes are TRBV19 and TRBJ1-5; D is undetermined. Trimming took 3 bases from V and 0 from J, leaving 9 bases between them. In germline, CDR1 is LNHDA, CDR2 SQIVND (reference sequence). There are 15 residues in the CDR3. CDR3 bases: TGTGCCAGTAGTATGGGCGCCCGTAGCAATCAGCCCCAGCATTTT. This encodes CASSMGARSNQPQHF.

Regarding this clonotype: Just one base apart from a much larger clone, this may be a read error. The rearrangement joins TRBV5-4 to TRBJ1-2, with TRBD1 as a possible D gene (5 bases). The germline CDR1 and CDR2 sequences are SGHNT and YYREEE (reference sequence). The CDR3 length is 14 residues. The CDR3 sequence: CASSPGGANYGYNF. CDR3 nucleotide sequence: TGTGCCAGCAGCCCGGGAGGGGCTAACTATGGCTACAACTTC.

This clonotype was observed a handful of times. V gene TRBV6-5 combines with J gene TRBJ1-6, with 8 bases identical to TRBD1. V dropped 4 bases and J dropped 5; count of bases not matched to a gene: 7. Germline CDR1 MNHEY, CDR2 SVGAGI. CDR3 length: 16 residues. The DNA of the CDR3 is TGTGCCAGCAGTTTTCGGACAGGGAAAAATAATTCACCCCTCCACTTT. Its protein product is CASSFRTGKNNSPLHF.

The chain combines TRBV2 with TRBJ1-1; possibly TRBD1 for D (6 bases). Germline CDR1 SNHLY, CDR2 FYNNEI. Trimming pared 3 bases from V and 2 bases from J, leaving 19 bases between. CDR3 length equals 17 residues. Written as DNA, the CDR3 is TGTGCCAGCAGTGATTTAGTACAGGGCGAAGAAAACACTGAAGCTTTCTTT. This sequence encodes CASSDLVQGEENTEAFF.

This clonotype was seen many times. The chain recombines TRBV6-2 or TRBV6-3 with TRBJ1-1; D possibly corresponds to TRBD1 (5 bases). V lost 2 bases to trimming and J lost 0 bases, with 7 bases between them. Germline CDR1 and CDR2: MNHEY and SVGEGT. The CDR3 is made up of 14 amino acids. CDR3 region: CASSYDRMNTEAFF. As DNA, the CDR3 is TGTGCCAGCAGTTACGACAGAATGAACACTGAAGCTTTCTTT.

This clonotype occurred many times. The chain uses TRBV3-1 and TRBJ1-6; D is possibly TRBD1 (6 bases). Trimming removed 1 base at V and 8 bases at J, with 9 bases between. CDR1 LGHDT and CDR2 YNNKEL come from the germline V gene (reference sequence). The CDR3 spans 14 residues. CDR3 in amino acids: CASSQGQAYSPLHF. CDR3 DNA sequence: TGTGCCAGCAGCCAAGGACAGGCATATTCACCCCTCCACTTT.